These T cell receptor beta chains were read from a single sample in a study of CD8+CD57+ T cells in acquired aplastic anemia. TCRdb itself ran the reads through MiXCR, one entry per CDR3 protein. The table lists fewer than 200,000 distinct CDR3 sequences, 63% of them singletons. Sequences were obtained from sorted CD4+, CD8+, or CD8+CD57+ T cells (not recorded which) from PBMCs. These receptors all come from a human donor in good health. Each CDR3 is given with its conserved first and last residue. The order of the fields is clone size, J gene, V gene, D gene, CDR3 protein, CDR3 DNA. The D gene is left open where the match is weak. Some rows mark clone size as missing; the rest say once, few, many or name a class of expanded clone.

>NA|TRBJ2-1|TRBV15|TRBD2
CAASRHQGTSGSPPLGEQFF
TGTGCCGCCAGCAGACACCAGGGGACTAGCGGGAGCCCCCCCCTTGGTGAGCAGTTCTTC
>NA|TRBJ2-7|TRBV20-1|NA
CSASSRASYEQYF
TGCAGTGCTAGTAGCAGGGCGTCCTACGAGCAGTACTTC
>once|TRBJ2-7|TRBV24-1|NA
CATSDSRTRLNSYEQYF
TGTGCCACCAGTGACTCCCGAACTAGACTGAACTCCTACGAGCAGTACTTC
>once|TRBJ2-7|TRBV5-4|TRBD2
CASSFGGRTPYEQYF
TGTGCCAGCAGCTTCGGCGGGAGGACTCCCTACGAGCAGTACTTC
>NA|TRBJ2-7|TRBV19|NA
CASSLLALGSSYEQYF
TGTGCCAGCAGCTTACTCGCCCTTGGGAGCTCCTACGAGCAGTACTTC
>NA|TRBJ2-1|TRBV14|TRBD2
CASSYGTSGRIEQFF
TGTGCCAGCAGCTACGGGACTAGCGGGAGAATTGAGCAGTTCTTC
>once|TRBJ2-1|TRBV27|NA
CASSLLVGDYNEQFF
TGTGCCAGCAGTTTATTGGTGGGGGACTACAATGAGCAGTTCTTC
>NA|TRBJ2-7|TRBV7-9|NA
CASSRFGDRTYEQYF
TGTGCCAGCAGCCGATTCGGGGACCGCACCTACGAGCAGTACTTC
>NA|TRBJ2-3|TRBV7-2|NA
CASSSELRDTQYF
TGTGCCAGCAGCTCCGAGCTCCGAGATACGCAGTATTTT
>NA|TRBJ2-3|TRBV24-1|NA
CATSDRGRAGTQYF
TGTGCCACCAGTGATCGGGGCAGGGCGGGTACGCAGTATTTT
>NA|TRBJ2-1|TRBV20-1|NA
CSARGAGSYNEQFF
TGCAGTGCTAGAGGGGCCGGGTCGTACAATGAGCAGTTCTTC
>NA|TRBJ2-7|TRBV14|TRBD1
CASSSTTGGEQYF
TGTGCCAGCAGTTCAACCACAGGGGGCGAGCAGTACTTC
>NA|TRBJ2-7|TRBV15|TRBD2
CATSRDYGGGSYEQYF
TGTGCCACCAGCAGAGATTATGGGGGAGGGTCCTACGAGCAGTACTTC
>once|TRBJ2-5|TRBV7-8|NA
CASSLLRKGETQYF
TGTGCCAGCAGCTTACTACGAAAAGGAGAGACCCAGTACTTC
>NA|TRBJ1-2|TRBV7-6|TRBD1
CASSLAEGQGISTF
TGTGCCAGCAGCTTAGCAGAGGGACAGGGGATTTCTACCTTC
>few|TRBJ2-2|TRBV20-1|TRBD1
CSASQGDTGELFF
TGCAGTGCCTCGCAGGGGGACACCGGGGAGCTGTTTTTT
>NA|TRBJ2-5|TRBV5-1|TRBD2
CASEPTSGTSGQETQYF
TGCGCCAGCGAACCAACTAGCGGGACTAGCGGTCAAGAGACCCAGTACTTC
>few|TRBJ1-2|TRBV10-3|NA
CAISDSSLGGGDGYTF
TGTGCCATCAGTGACTCGTCACTGGGTGGAGGGGATGGCTACACCTTC
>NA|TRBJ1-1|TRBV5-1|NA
CASSSDRLTEAFF
TGCGCCAGCAGCTCGGACAGACTCACTGAAGCTTTCTTT
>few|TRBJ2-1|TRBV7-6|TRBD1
CASSPTGGHNEQFF
TGTGCCAGCAGCCCGACAGGGGGTCACAATGAGCAGTTCTTC
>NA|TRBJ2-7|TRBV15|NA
CATSGGTGTGSYERYF
TGTGCCACCAGCGGGGGGACCGGGACTGGGTCCTACGAGCGGTACTTC
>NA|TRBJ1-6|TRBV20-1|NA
CSARDQYRANHF
TGCAGTGCTAGAGATCAGTACAGGGCGAACCACTTT
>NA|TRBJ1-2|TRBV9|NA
CASSNNYGYTF
TGTGCCAGCAGTAACAACTATGGCTACACCTTC
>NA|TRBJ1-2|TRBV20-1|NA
CSAREAPRVDGYTF
TGCAGTGCTAGAGAAGCCCCTCGCGTAGATGGCTACACCTTC
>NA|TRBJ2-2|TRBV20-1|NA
CGATPDWNTGERFF
TGCGGTGCTACGCCGGACTGGAACACCGGGGAGCGGTTTTTT
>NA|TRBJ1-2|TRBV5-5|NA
CASSFDGTVFYGYTF
TGTGCCAGCAGCTTCGACGGGACGGTCTTCTATGGCTACACCTTC
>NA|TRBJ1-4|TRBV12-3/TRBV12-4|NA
CASSLYTTRTNEKLFF
TGTGCCAGCAGTTTATATACAACTCGAACTAATGAAAAACTGTTTTTT
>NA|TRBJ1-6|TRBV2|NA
CASRGGSVANSPLHF
TGTGCCAGCAGGGGGGGCAGTGTCGCAAATTCACCCCTCCACTTT
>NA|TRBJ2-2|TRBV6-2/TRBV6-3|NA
CASRRIPGELFF
TGTGCCAGCAGGAGGATTCCCGGGGAGCTGTTTTTT
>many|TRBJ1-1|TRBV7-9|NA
CASRNQGRTEAFF
TGTGCCAGCAGGAACCAGGGTCGCACTGAAGCTTTCTTT
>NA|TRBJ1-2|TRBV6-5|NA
CASSYAGGGYTF
TGTGCCAGCAGTTACGCGGGAGGTGGCTACACCTTC
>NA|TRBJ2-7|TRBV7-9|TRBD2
CASSSLAGNEQYF
TGTGCCAGCAGCTCTTTAGCGGGCAACGAGCAGTACTTC
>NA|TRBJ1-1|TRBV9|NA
CASSVGGSTEAFF
TGTGCCAGCAGCGTAGGGGGCAGCACTGAAGCTTTCTTT
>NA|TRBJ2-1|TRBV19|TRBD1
CASSIRQGPYNEQFF
TGTGCCAGTAGTATCCGACAGGGTCCCTACAATGAGCAGTTCTTC
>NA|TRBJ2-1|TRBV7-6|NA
CASSPVDSSYNEQFF
TGTGCCAGCAGCCCGGTTGACAGTAGCTACAATGAGCAGTTCTTC
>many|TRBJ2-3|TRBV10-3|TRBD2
CAIRGLDTDTQYF
TGTGCCATCAGAGGACTAGACACAGATACGCAGTATTTT
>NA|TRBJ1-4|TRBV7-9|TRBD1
CASSSGTGFTSNEKLFF
TGTGCCAGCAGCTCAGGGACAGGGTTTACGTCTAATGAAAAACTGTTTTTT
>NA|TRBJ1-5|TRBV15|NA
CATSSGRKNQPQHF
TGTGCCACCAGCTCCGGCAGAAAAAATCAGCCCCAGCATTTT
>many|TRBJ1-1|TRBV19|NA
CASSILRPDRVNTEAFF
TGTGCCAGTAGTATATTACGGCCCGACCGGGTGAACACTGAAGCTTTCTTT
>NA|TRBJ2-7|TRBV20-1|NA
CSGVSRGEHYF
TGCAGTGGGGTGTCCCGGGGCGAGCATTACTTC